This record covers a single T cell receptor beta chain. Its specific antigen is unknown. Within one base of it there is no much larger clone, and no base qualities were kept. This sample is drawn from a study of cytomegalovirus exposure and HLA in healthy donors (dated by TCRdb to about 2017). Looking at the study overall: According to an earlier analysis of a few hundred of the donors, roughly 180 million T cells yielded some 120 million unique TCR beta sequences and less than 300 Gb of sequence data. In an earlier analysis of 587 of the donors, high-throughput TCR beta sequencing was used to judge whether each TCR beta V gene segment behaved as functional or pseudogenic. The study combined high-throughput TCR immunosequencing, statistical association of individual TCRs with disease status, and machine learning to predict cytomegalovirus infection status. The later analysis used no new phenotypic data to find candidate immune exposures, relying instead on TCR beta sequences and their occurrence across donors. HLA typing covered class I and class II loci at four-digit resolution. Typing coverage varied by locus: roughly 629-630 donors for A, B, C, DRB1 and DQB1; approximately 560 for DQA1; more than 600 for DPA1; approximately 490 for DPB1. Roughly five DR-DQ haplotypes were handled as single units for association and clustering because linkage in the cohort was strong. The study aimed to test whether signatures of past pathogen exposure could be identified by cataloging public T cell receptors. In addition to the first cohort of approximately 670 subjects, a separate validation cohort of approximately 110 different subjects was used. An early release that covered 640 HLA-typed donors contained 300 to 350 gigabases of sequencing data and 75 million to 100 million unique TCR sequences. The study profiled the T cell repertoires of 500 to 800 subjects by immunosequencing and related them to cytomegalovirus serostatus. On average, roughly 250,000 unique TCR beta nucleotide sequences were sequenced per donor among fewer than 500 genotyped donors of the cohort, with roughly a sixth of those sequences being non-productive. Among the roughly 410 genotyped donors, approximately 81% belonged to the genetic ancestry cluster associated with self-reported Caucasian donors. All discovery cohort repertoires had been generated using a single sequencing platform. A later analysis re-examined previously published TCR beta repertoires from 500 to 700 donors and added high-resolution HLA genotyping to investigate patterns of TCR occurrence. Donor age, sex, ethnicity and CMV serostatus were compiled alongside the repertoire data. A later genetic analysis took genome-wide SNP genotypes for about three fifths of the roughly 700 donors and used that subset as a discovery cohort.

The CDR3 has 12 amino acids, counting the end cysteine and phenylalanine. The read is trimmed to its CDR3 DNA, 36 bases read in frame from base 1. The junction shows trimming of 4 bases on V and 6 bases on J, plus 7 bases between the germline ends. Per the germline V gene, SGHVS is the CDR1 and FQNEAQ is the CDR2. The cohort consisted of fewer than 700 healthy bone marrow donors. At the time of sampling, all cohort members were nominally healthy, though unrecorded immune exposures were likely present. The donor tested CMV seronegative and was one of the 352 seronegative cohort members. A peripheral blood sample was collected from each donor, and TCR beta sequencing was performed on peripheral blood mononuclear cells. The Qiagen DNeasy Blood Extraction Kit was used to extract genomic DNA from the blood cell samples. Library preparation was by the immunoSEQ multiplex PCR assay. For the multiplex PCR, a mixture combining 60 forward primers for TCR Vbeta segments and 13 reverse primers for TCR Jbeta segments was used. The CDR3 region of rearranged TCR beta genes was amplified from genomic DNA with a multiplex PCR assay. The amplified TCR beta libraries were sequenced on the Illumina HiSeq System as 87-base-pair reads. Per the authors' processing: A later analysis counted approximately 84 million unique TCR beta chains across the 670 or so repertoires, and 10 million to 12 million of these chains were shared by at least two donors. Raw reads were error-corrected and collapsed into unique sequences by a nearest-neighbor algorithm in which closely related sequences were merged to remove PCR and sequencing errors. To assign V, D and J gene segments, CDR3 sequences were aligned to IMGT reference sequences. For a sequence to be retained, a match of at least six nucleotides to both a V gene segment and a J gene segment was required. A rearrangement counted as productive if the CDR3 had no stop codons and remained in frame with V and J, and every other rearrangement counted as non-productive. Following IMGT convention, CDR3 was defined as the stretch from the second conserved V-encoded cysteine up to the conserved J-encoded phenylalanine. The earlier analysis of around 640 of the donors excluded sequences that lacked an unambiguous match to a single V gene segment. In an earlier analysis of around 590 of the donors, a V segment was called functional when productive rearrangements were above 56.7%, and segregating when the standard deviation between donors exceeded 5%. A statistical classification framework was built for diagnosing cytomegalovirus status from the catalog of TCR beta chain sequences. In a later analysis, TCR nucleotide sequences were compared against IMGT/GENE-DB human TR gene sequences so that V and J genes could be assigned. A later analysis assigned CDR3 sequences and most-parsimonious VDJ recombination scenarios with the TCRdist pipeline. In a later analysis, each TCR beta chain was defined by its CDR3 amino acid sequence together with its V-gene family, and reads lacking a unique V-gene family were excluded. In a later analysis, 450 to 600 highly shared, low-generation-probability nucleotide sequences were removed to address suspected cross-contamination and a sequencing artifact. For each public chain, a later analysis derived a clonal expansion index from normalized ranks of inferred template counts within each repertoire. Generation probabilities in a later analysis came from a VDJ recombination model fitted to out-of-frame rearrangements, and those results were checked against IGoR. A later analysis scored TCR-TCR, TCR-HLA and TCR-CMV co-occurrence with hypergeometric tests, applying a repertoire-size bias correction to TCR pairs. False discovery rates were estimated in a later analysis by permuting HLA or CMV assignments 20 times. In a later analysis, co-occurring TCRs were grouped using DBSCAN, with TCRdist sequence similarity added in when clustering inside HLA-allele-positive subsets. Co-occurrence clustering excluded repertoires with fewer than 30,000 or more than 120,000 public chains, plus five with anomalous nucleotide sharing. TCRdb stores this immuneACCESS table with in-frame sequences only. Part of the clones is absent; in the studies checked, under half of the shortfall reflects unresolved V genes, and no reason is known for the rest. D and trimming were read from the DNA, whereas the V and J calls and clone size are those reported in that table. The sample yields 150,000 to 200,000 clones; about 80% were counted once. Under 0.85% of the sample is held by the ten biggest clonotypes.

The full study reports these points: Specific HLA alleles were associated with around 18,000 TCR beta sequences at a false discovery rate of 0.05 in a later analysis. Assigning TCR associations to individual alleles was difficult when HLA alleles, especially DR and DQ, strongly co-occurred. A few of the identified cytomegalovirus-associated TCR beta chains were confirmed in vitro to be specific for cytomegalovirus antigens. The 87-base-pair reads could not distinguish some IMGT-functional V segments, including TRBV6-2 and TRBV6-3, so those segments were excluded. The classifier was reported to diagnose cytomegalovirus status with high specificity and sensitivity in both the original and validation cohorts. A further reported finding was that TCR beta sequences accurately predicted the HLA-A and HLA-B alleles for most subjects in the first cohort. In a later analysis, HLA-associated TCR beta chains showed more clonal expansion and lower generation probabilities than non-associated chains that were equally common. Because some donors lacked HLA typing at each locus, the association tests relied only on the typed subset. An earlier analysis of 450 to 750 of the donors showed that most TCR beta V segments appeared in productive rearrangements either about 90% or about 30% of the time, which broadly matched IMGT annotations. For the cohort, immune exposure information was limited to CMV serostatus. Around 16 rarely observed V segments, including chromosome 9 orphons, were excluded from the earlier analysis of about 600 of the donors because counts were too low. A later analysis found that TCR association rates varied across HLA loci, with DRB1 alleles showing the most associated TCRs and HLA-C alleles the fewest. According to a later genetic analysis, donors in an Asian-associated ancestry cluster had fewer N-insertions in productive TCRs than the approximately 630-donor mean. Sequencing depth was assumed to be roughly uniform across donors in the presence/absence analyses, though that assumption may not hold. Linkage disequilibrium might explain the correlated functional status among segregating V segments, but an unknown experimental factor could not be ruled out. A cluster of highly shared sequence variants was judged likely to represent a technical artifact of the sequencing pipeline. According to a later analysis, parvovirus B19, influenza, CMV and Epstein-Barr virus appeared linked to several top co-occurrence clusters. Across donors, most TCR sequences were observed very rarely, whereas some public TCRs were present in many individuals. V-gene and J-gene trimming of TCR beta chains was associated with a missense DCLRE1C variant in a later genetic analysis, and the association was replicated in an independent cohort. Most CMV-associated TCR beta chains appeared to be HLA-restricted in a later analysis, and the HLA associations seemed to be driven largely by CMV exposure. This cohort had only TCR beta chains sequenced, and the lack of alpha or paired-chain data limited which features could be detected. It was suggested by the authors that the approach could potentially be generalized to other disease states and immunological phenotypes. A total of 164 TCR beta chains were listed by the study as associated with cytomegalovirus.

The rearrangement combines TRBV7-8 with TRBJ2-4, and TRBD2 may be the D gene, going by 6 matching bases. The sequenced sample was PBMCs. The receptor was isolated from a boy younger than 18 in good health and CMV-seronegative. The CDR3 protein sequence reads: CASSSGLNIQYF. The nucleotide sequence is TGTGCCAGCAGCTCGGGACTAAACATTCAGTACTTC.